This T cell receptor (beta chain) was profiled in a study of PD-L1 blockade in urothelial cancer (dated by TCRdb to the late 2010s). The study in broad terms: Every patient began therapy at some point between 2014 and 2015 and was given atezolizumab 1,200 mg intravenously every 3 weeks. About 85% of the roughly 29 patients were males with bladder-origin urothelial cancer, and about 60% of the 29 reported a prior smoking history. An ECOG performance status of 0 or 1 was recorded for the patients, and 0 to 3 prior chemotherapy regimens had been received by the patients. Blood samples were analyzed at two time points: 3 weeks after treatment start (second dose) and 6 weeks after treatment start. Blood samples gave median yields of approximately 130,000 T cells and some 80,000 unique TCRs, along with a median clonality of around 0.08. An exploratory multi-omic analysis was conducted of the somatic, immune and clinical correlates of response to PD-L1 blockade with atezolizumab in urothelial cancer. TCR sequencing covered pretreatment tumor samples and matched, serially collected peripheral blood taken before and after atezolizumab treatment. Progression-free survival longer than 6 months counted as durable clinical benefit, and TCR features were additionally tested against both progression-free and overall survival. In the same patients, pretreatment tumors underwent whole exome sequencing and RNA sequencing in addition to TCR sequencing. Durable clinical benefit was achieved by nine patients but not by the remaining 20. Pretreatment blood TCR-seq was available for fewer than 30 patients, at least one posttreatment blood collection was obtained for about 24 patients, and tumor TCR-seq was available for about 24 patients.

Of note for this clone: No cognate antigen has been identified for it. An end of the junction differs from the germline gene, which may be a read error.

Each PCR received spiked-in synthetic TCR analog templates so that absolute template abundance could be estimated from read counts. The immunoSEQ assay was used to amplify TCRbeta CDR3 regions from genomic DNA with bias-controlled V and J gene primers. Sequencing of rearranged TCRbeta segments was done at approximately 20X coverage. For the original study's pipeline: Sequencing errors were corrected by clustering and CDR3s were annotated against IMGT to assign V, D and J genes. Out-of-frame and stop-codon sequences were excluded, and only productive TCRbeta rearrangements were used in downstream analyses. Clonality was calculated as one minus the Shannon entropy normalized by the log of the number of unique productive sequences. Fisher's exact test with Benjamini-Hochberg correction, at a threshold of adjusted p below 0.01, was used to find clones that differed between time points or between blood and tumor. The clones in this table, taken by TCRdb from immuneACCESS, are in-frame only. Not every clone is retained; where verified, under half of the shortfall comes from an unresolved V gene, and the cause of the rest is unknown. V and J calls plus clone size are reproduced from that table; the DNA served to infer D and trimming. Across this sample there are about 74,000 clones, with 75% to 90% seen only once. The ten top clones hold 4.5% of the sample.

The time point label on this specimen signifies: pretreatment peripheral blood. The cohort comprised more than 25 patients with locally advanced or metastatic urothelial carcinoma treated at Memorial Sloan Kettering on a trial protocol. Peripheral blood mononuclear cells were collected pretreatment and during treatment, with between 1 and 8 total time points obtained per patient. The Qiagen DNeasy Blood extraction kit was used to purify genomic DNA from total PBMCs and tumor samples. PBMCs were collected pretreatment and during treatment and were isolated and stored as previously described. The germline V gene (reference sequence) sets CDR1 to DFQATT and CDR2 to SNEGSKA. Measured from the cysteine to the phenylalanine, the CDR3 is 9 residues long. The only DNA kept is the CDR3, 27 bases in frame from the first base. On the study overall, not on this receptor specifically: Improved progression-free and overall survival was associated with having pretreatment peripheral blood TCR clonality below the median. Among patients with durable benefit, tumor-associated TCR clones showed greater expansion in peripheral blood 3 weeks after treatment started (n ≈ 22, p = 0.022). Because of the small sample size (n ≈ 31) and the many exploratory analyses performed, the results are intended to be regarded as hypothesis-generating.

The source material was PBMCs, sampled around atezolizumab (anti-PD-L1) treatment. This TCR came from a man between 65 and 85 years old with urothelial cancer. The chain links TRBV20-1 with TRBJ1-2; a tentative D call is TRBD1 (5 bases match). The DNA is TGCAGTGCTACCCCAGGGTTAGGATTC. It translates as CSATPGLGF.